This TCR beta chain was found in a study of T-cell reconstitution after alpha-beta-depleted transplantation in children (dated by TCRdb to the mid-2010s). The study in broad terms: Using TCR repertoire profiling, the study quantitatively followed how T-cell immune reconstitution unfolded in children after TCRalphabeta/CD19-depleted allogeneic hematopoietic cell transplantation.

The method was PCR. Sequencing was carried out with an Illumina HiSeq 2500. TCR library preparation used molecular barcoding, with unique molecular identifiers applied to normalize quantification of the TCRbeta repertoire. TCRdb trimmed public reads at Q25 via fastp, called clones via MiXCR and kept in-frame beta chains. Each CDR3 protein appears once, grouped with its most common genes and DNA. This sample lists around 480,000 distinct CDR3 sequences; 32% were detected once. The top ten clones comprise more than 2% of the sample. Notes on this clonotype: It has no known antigen specificity. Per-base qualities were not stored, and no clone one base away is much larger.

This receptor was obtained from a human donor who donated a stem cell graft to a child with aplastic anemia. The input for sequencing was PBMCs from the stem cell graft donor, taken from the stem cell graft.

CDR3 loop: CASSLAGTPIGTEAFF. Read as DNA, the sequence is TGTGCCAGCAGCTTAGCCGGGACGCCCATTGGGACTGAAGCTTTCTTT. The receptor chain draws on TRBV7-9 and TRBJ1-1, and TRBD1 may be the D gene, going by 5 matching bases. Between the V and J ends, shortened by 0 bases and 5 bases respectively, the junction contains 16 bases. From cysteine to phenylalanine, the CDR3 is 16 amino acids long. The CDR3 DNA has 48 bases and is translated from base 1. Taken from the germline V gene (reference sequence), the CDR1 and CDR2 loops are SEHNR and FQNEAQ.